The 22 T cell receptor beta chains in this list originate from one sample, sequenced in a study of technical replicates of blood from a few donors. Assay: immunoSEQ multiplex PCR; the TCRdb copy retains only in-frame clones and omits some. The data hold tens of thousands of clones, with 95% to 98% observed a single time. What was sequenced was T cells isolated from PBMCs. These receptors originate from a human donor in good health.

The chain links TRBV7-8 to TRBJ1-1; D is unclear. The CDR3 consists of 15 residues. Germline values: CDR1 SGHVS, CDR2 FQNEAQ. V was clipped by 0 bases and J by 0 bases, with 8 bases between them. The DNA of the CDR3 is TGTGCCAGCAGCTTAGCGCGGCTCATGAACACTGAAGCTTTCTTT. This sequence encodes CASSLARLMNTEAFF.

V gene TRBV11-2 combines with J gene TRBJ1-4, with TRBD1 matching over 12 bases. The CDR3 totals 18 residues. Germline V lookup: CDR1 SGHAT, CDR2 FQNNGV. V lost 3 bases and J lost 8; bases outside the gene matches: 13. CDR3 region: CASSFGGGQGARQEKLFF. In DNA form, the CDR3 reads TGTGCCAGCAGCTTCGGTGGGGGACAGGGGGCGCGTCAAGAAAAACTGTTTTTT.

The gene calls are TRBV6-1 and TRBJ2-7, with D tentatively TRBD1 (5 bases). V shed 4 bases and J shed 3 bases, with 10 bases lying between them. Germline-derived CDR1 and CDR2 are MNHNS and SASEGT. There are 13 residues in the CDR3. This CDR3 is CASSVGHFYEQYF. CDR3 in DNA: TGTGCCAGCAGTGTCGGACACTTCTACGAGCAGTACTTC.

The V call is TRBV30, the J call TRBJ2-6, with 8 bases matching TRBD1. Germline lookup yields CDR1 GTSNPN and CDR2 SVGIG (reference sequence). The V segment lost 7 bases and the J segment 0 bases; nucleotides outside the gene matches: 8. The CDR3 is 16 residues long. The CDR3 is CAFERTGISGANVLTF. The DNA of the CDR3 is TGTGCCTTCGAGCGGACAGGGATCTCTGGGGCCAACGTCCTGACTTTC.

V usage is TRBV30 and J usage is TRBJ2-3; no clear D. CDR1 GTSNPN and CDR2 SVGIG come from the germline V gene (reference sequence). The CDR3 totals 13 residues. Trimming removed 5 bases from V and 0 bases from J, with 9 bases in between. The CDR3 protein is CAWDKLSTDTQYF. The CDR3 nucleotides read TGTGCCTGGGACAAGCTTAGCACAGATACGCAGTATTTT.

This clone came up once. V usage is TRBV29-1 and J usage is TRBJ1-3, with D unresolved. V lost 0 bases and J 0 bases, leaving 6 bases between the germline ends. The CDR3 is 14 residues long. The germline CDR1 and CDR2 sequences are SQVTM and ANQGSEA. The CDR3 reads CSVEDPSSGNTIYF. CDR3 nucleotides: TGCAGCGTTGAAGATCCGAGCTCTGGAAACACCATATATTTT.

V is TRBV27 and J is TRBJ1-2; 9 bases align to TRBD1. Germline CDR1 reads MNHEY; CDR2 reads SMNVEV (reference sequence). This CDR3 is 16 amino acids long. The V and J ends lost 6 bases and 1 base, in that order; junction bases with no gene match: 9. The CDR3 sequence is CASRLIGDRDNYGYTF. CDR3 DNA sequence: TGTGCCAGCAGGCTTATCGGGGACAGGGATAACTATGGCTACACCTTC.

This sequence joins TRBV28 and TRBJ2-5; possibly TRBD1 for D (5 bases). Per germline, CDR1 MDHEN and CDR2 SYDVKM. Trimming left V 4 bases short and J 4 bases short, with 10 bases between. This CDR3 is built from 13 residues. CDR3 amino acids: CASSSRTLETQYF. In DNA form, the CDR3 reads TGTGCCAGCAGTTCTCGGACACTAGAGACCCAGTACTTC. Full variable domain (remainder filled in from reference TRBV28 and TRBJ2-5): DVKVTQSSRYLVKRTGEKVFLECVQDMDHENMFWYRQDPGLGLRLIYFSYDVKMKEKGDIPEGYSVSREKKERFSLILESASTNQTSMYLCASSSRTLETQYFGPGTRLLVL.

This chain links TRBV21-1 with TRBJ2-1; the table's D call, TRBD2, has no DNA check behind it. TRBV21-1 is annotated as a pseudogene. The CDR3 runs to 18 residues. The CDR3 nucleotides read TGTGCCAGCAGCAAAGCACAGAAAGCGGAGGGTAAATTCGTTGAGCAGTTCTTC. Translated: CASSKAQKAEGKFVEQFF.

This rearrangement joins TRBV9 to TRBJ1-1, with TRBD1 matching 7 bases. Trimming cost V 0 bases and J 5 bases; bases outside gene matches: 7. From germline, CDR1 is SGDLS and CDR2 YYNGEE. CDR3 size: 15 residues. Here the CDR3 DNA reads TGTGCCAGCAGCGTAGCAGAGGGGGCGTTGACTGAAGCTTTCTTT. Protein sequence: CASSVAEGALTEAFF.

The rearrangement links TRBV2 to TRBJ2-3; 9 bases align to TRBD1. V was clipped by 8 bases and J by 6 bases; unmatched bases: 6. The CDR3 covers 13 residues. Per the germline V gene, CDR1 is SNHLY and CDR2 is FYNNEI. The CDR3 sequence: CASHDRGEDTQYF. The CDR3 region has the DNA TGTGCCAGCCACGACAGGGGGGAGGATACGCAGTATTTT.

This clone has only one observation. The chain uses TRBV11-3 and TRBJ1-3, with TRBD1 matching over 8 bases. In germline, CDR1 is SGHNT, CDR2 YENEEA. Trimming removed 5 bases from V and 2 bases from J; junction bases left unmatched: 14. The CDR3 length is 18 residues. CDR3 loop: CASSPLQDREWTGNTIYF. The CDR3 DNA follows: TGTGCCAGCAGCCCGCTTCAGGACAGGGAATGGACTGGAAACACCATATATTTT.

The V gene is TRBV6-1, the J gene TRBJ1-4; no reliable D call. The CDR3 length is 15 residues. In germline, CDR1 is MNHNS, CDR2 SASEGT. V lost 2 bases, J lost 6 bases, and 13 bases lay in between. The CDR3 sequence is CASSETQASDEKLFF. In DNA, the CDR3 is TGTGCCAGCAGTGAAACGCAGGCTTCTGATGAAAAACTGTTTTTT.

V usage is TRBV9 and J usage is TRBJ1-2; D not certain. V was shortened by 3 bases and J by 8 bases, with 11 bases between the two germline ends. CDR3 size: 12 residues. CDR1 is SGDLS, CDR2 YYNGEE, per germline. CDR3 nucleotides: TGTGCCAGCAGCGGAGAAAGCTACGGCTACACCTTC. This gives the protein CASSGESYGYTF.

This sequence joins TRBV29-1 and TRBJ2-1, with TRBD2 matching over 12 bases. Unmatched junction bases numbered 12, after V lost 8 bases and J lost 4 bases. CDR1 SQVTM and CDR2 ANQGSEA come from the germline V gene. There are 16 residues in the CDR3. The CDR3 DNA reads as TGCAGCTCACGACTAGCGGGAGAATTTAATTACAATGAGCAGTTCTTC. Translation: CSSRLAGEFNYNEQFF.

The V and J genes are TRBV14 and TRBJ2-7; no clear D. The CDR3 runs to 11 residues. Trimming took 3 bases from V and 12 from J, leaving 12 bases between them. Per the germline V gene, CDR1 is SGHDN and CDR2 is FVKESK. The chain's CDR3 is CASSHAGPTYF. DNA of the CDR3: TGTGCCAGCAGCCACGCAGGCCCCACGTACTTC.

Turning to this clone: Other DNA sequences in this sample translate to the same CDR3. The chain is built from TRBV9 and TRBJ2-5; D not certain. The CDR3 covers 13 residues. Per the germline V gene, CDR1 is SGDLS and CDR2 is YYNGEE. The V gene lost 0 bases and the J gene lost 2 bases, with 5 bases spanning the gap. CDR3 in amino acids: CASSVGQQETQYF. CDR3 DNA: TGTGCCAGCAGCGTAGGCCAGCAAGAGACCCAGTACTTC.

The J gene is TRBJ1-2, the V gene TRBV6-5; 8 positions agree with TRBD1. CDR3 length: 13 residues. Germline V gene data show CDR1 as MNHEY and CDR2 as SVGAGI. After removal of 5 bases from V and 4 bases from J, the junction contained 3 bases not matched to a gene. The CDR3 DNA sequence: TGTGCCAGCAGTAAGGGACAGGTCTATGGCTACACCTTC. This translates into CASSKGQVYGYTF.

The DNA for the CDR3 is TGTGCCAGTAGTACTCAACAGGGGCAAGGATTTGAAGCTTTCTTT. It translates to CASSTQQGQGFEAFF. The J gene is TRBJ1-1, the V gene TRBV19, with 7 bases fitting TRBD1. Germline CDR1 reads LNHDA; CDR2 reads SQIVND (reference sequence). The CDR3 is 15 amino acids. With V trimmed by 4 bases and J by 7 bases, 12 bases remained unmatched.

The rearrangement joins TRBV7-9 to TRBJ2-3; D is perhaps TRBD2 (6 bases). Germline V CDR1 and CDR2: SEHNR, FQNEAQ (reference sequence). There are 15 residues in the CDR3. Trimming took off 7 bases at V and 1 base at J, with 15 bases between the two ends. CDR3 sequence (DNA): TGTGCCAGCATCTTGTCCGTAGCGGGCACAGATACGCAGTATTTT. Encoded protein: CASILSVAGTDTQYF. The full variable domain, its missing parts supplied by reference TRBV7-9 and TRBJ2-3, is DTGVSQNPRHKITKRGQNVTFRCDPISEHNRLYWYRQTLGQGPEFLTYFQNEAQLEKSRLLSDRFSAERPKGSFSTLEIQRTEQGDSAMYLCASILSVAGTDTQYFGPGTRLTVL.

The chain uses TRBV7-9 and TRBJ2-5; 9 bases agree with TRBD1. This CDR3 has 17 amino acids. Per germline, CDR1 SEHNR and CDR2 FQNEAQ (reference sequence). V lost 2 bases and J lost 0; bases outside the gene matches: 7. The CDR3 protein is CASSLINRDRDQETQYF. CDR3 DNA sequence: TGTGCCAGCAGCTTAATAAACCGGGACAGGGACCAAGAGACCCAGTACTTC.

The chain couples TRBV4-1 to TRBJ2-3; 7 nucleotides agree with TRBD2. Germline trimming cut 1 base from V and 0 bases from J; bases unmatched to any gene: 7. This CDR3 comprises 17 residues. The germline CDR1 and CDR2 sequences are MGHRA and YSYEKL. The CDR3 reads CASSQGKSSGSTDTQYF. CDR3 DNA: TGCGCCAGCAGCCAAGGGAAGTCTAGCGGTAGCACAGATACGCAGTATTTT.